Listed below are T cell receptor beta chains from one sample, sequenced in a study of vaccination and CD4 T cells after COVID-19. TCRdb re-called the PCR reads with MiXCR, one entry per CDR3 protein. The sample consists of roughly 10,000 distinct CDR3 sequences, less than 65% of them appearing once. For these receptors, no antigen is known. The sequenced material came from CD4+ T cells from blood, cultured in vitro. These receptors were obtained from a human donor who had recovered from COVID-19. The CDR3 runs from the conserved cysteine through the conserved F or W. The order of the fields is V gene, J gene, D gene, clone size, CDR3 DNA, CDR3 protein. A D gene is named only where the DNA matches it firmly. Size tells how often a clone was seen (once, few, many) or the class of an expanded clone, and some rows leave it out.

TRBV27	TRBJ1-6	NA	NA	TGTGCCAGCAGTCCCTGGACCCGTCCGCGGAATTCACCCCTCCACTTT	CASSPWTRPRNSPLHF
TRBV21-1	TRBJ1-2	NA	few	TGTGCCAGCAGCAATCAGGGCAGGGGGCTTTCTAACTATGGCTACACCTTC	CASSNQGRGLSNYGYTF
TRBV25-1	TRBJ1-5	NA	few	TGTGCCAGCAGTGCTTTTACGGGGCAGCCCCAGCATTTT	CASSAFTGQPQHF
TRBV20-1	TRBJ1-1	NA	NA	TGCAGTGCTAAGGAGGGCTCAGGGAACACTGAAGCTTTCTTT	CSAKEGSGNTEAFF
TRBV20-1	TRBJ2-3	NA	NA	TGCAGTGCTAGTGCAGGGGCAGATACGCAGTATTTT	CSASAGADTQYF
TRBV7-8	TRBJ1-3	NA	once	TGTGCCAGCAGCTTAGATCAACTGAACTCTGGAAACACCATATATTTT	CASSLDQLNSGNTIYF
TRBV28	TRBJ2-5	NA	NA	TGTGCCAGCAGTTTAGGGGCGAGAGACGAGGAGACCCAGTACTTC	CASSLGARDEETQYF
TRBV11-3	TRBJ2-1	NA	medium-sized	TGTGCCAGCAGCTTAGAACCAGCAGGGGGGTACAATGAGCAGTTCTTC	CASSLEPAGGYNEQFF
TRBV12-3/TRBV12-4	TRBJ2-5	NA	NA	TGTGCCAGCAGTTTATTTAGCAGGGGCGAGGGGACCCAGTACTTC	CASSLFSRGEGTQYF
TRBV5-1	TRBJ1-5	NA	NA	TGCGCCAGCAGCTTGGTAATCAATCAGCCCCAGCATTTT	CASSLVINQPQHF
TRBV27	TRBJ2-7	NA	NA	TGTGCCAGCAGTCCGACCACCTACTCCTACGAGCAGTACTTC	CASSPTTYSYEQYF
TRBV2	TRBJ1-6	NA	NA	TGTGCCAGCAGTGTTCAGCTCAATTCACCCCTCCACTTT	CASSVQLNSPLHF
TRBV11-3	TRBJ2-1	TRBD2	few	TGTGCCAGCACGACTAGCGGGAGGACCAATGAGCAGTTCTTC	CASTTSGRTNEQFF
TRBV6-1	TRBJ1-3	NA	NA	TGTGCCAGCAGTAGGCAGGGAGACACCATATATTTT	CASSRQGDTIYF
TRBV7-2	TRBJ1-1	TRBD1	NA	TGTGCCAGCAGCCCTCTTTCCGGGACAGGGGCCACTGAAGCTTTCTTT	CASSPLSGTGATEAFF
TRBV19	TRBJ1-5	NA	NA	TGTGCCAGTAGTCTACAGGGTAATCAGCCCCAGCATTTT	CASSLQGNQPQHF
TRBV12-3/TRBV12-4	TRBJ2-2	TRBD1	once	TGTGCCAGCACGATGACAGGGAAGGGCACCGGGGAGCTGTTTTTT	CASTMTGKGTGELFF
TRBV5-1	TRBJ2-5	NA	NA	TGCGCCAGCAGCTTGGCCTTGGGGCCCCCCCAAGAGACCCAGTACTTC	CASSLALGPPQETQYF